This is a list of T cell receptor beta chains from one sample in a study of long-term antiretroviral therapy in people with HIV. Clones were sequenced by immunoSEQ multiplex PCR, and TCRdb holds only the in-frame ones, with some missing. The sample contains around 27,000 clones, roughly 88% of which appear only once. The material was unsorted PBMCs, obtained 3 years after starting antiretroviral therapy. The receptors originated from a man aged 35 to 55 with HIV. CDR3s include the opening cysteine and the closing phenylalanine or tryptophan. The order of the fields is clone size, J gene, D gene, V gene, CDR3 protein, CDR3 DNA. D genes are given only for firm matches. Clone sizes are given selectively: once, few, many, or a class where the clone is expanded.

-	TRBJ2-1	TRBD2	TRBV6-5	CASSFRLAGANEQFF	TGTGCCAGCAGTTTCAGACTAGCGGGGGCAAATGAGCAGTTCTTC
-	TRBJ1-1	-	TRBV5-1	CASSLGAYRVGVNTEAFF	TGCGCCAGCAGCTTGGGGGCTTACAGGGTCGGGGTGAACACTGAAGCTTTCTTT
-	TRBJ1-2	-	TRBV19	CASSIRGLINYGYTF	TGTGCCAGTAGTATTCGGGGACTGATAAACTATGGCTACACCTTC
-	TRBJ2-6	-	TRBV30	CAWSSPMTGTGANVLTF	TGTGCCTGGAGCTCGCCTATGACAGGCACTGGGGCCAACGTCCTGACTTTC
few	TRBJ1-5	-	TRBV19	CASTLSHPGQSYSNQPQHF	TGTGCCAGTACCTTATCCCATCCTGGACAGTCTTATAGCAATCAGCCCCAGCATTTT
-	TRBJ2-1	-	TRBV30	CAWNRDPHNEQFF	TGTGCCTGGAACAGGGACCCCCACAATGAGCAGTTCTTC
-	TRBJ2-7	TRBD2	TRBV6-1	CATLAGGSSYEQYF	TGTGCCACACTAGCGGGGGGGAGCTCCTACGAGCAGTACTTC
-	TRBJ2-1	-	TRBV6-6	CASTQDTVNNEQFF	TGTGCCAGCACCCAGGACACCGTCAACAATGAGCAGTTCTTC
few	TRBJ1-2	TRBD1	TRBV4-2	CASSLAGGNYGYTF	TGTGCCAGCAGCCTCGCAGGGGGGAACTATGGCTACACCTTC
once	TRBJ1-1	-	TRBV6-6	CASSPFAVGTEAFF	TGTGCCAGCAGTCCCTTCGCAGTGGGCACTGAAGCTTTCTTT
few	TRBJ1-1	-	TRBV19	CASSIVATTEAFF	TGTGCCAGTAGTATAGTTGCGACGACTGAAGCTTTCTTT
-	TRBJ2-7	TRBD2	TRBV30	CAWSANFGGYEQYF	TGTGCCTGGAGTGCAAACTTCGGGGGGTACGAGCAGTACTTC
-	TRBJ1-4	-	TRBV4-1	CASSRSGPGGPNEKLFF	TGCGCCAGCAGCCGATCGGGACCCGGAGGGCCAAATGAAAAACTGTTTTTT
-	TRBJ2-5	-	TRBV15	CATSRDWSRQETQYF	TGTGCCACCAGCAGAGATTGGTCCCGGCAAGAGACCCAGTACTTC
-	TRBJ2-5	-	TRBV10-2	CASSSRAIAETQYF	TGCGCCAGCAGCAGCCGGGCGATCGCCGAGACCCAGTACTTC
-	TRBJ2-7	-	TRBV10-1	CASSERTGTYEQYF	TGCGCCAGCAGTGAAAGGACGGGAACCTACGAGCAGTACTTC
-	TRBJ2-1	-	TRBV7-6	CASSLAEIPPTYNEQFF	TGTGCCAGCAGCTTAGCGGAGATCCCGCCTACCTACAATGAGCAGTTCTTC
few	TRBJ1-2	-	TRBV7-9	CASSPNSGPYGYTF	TGTGCCAGCAGCCCAAACAGTGGACCCTATGGCTACACCTTC
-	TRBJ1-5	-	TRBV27	CASSLSGGNQPQHF	TGTGCCAGCAGTTTATCAGGGGGCAATCAGCCCCAGCATTTT
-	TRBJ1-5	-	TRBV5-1	CASSLRGDSNQPQHF	TGCGCCAGCAGCTTGAGAGGAGATAGCAATCAGCCCCAGCATTTT